A single sample gave rise to the 7 T cell receptor beta chains below, sequenced in a study of control samples from healthy donors and cancer patients. Only in-frame clones appear in the TCRdb table, and some are missing; sequencing was by immunoSEQ multiplex PCR. The sample consists of roughly 55,000 clones, 80% to 95% of them appearing once. Sequencing was done on a sample of PBMCs. The receptors stem from a man aged 40-49 years with colorectal cancer.

The rearrangement links TRBV5-8 to TRBJ2-3; TRBD1 aligns across 10 bases. This CDR3 contains 16 residues. CDR1 and CDR2 from the germline V gene are SGHTS and YDEGEE. V was pared by 4 bases and J by 6 bases, with 11 bases of the junction left unmatched. This CDR3 is CASSKGTGAYVDTQYF. DNA for the CDR3: TGTGCCAGCAGCAAGGGGACAGGGGCCTACGTGGATACGCAGTATTTT.

This clone was seen a single time. The chain carries TRBV12-3 or TRBV12-4 and TRBJ2-1; D remains ambiguous. With 6 bases removed from V and 6 bases from J, the gap between germline ends came to 9 bases. The CDR3 is made up of 12 amino acids. DNA of the CDR3: TGTGCCAGCAGCCCATACTCCAATGAGCAGTTCTTC. This sequence encodes CASSPYSNEQFF.

As to this clone: Other DNA sequences from this sample encode an identical CDR3 as well. The CDR3 DNA sequence: TGTGCCAGCAGCTTAAACAGGGACACTGAAGCTTTCTTT. Its protein product is CASSLNRDTEAFF. The chain has TRBV7-3 and TRBJ1-1; D might be TRBD1 (6 bases). This CDR3 contains 13 residues. The V gene lost 1 base and the J gene lost 3 bases, with 6 bases spanning the gap. Germline CDR1 is SGHTA and CDR2 is FQGTGA.

V gene TRBV18 combines with J gene TRBJ2-7, with a weak D call TRBD2 (5 bases). The V gene's germline CDR1 is KGHSH and CDR2 LQKENI. V was shortened by 3 bases and J by 9 bases, with 21 bases between the two germline ends. CDR3 length: 15 residues. CDR3 nucleotides: TGTGCCAGCTCACCTGGCCAGGCTTACGGCGAGGGGCAGTACTTC. Its translation: CASSPGQAYGEGQYF.

This CDR3 is CASSFSTGVTGGYTF. The CDR3 bases are TGCGCCAGCAGCTTTTCGACAGGGGTGACAGGAGGCTACACCTTC. This chain joins TRBV5-1 and TRBJ1-2; 8 nucleotides line up with TRBD1. V shed 2 bases and J 8 bases; nucleotides not matched to a gene: 11. CDR1 and CDR2 from the germline V gene are SGHRS and YFSETQ. This CDR3 has 15 amino acids. Filled out from reference TRBV5-1 and TRBJ1-2, the complete variable domain reads KAGVTQTPRYLIKTRGQQVTLSCSPISGHRSVSWYQQTPGQGLQFLFEYFSETQRNKGNFPGRFSGRQFSNSRSEMNVSTLELGDSALYLCASSFSTGVTGGYTFGSGTRLTVV.

V is TRBV18 and J is TRBJ1-1, with 7 bases lining up with TRBD1. CDR1 and CDR2 (germline): KGHSH, LQKENI. The CDR3 sequence is 14 residues long. Trimming removed 5 bases from V and 5 bases from J; junction bases left unmatched: 8. CDR3 in amino acids: CASSSNRGGTEAFF. The CDR3 coding sequence is TGTGCCAGCTCATCAAACAGGGGTGGGACTGAAGCTTTCTTT.

This clone was found once. V usage is TRBV7-3 and J usage is TRBJ1-1; possibly TRBD1 for D (6 bases). V was cut by 5 bases and J by 2 bases, with 15 bases left in between. In germline, CDR1 is SGHTA, CDR2 FQGTGA. The length of the CDR3 is 15 residues. CDR3 sequence (DNA): TGTGCCAGCAGCCCGACCCTGGGGGGCAACACTGAAGCTTTCTTT. It encodes CASSPTLGGNTEAFF.